This TCR beta chain emerged from a study of cytomegalovirus exposure and HLA in healthy donors. Germline assignment: CDR1 SNHLY and CDR2 FYNNEI. Trimming stripped 1 base from V and 0 bases from J, with 10 bases between. The CDR3 extends over 15 amino acids. To note about this clone: The antigen remains undetermined.

Study-wide results and caveats: Reportedly, HLA-A and HLA-B alleles of most subjects were accurately predicted from TCR beta.

The PCR had 60 Vbeta and 13 Jbeta primers. TCRdb's table, derived via immunoSEQ multiplex PCR, lists solely in-frame clones and lacks some. The sample includes roughly 140,000 clones, more than 75% seen only once; the top ten take about 2.3%. The sequencing input was PBMCs. V is TRBV2 and J is TRBJ2-7; D gene ambiguous. This sequence originates from a woman between 18 and 29 years old in good health and CMV-seronegative. The CDR3 sequence is CASSEGGSSSYEQYF. The CDR3 coding sequence is TGTGCCAGCAGTGAAGGCGGATCGAGCTCCTACGAGCAGTACTTC.